This TCR beta chain was captured in a study of blood T cell repertoires in COVID-19. The CDR3 spans 12 residues. V dropped 7 bases and J dropped 6 bases, with 10 bases sitting between them. Clones were sequenced by immunoSEQ multiplex PCR, and TCRdb holds only the in-frame ones, with some missing. This sample carries roughly 43,000 clones, about 87% of them seen once, and the ten largest clones take 15% to 20%. The sample was peripheral blood. This TCR was recovered from a human donor in a cohort sampled during active COVID-19. The chain uses TRBV12-3 or TRBV12-4 and TRBJ2-1; D is uncertain. DNA of the CDR3: TGTGCCAGCACCCTGAGTGTCAATGAGCAGTTCTTC. Protein product: CASTLSVNEQFF.